This entry lists 21 T cell receptor beta chains sequenced from one sample in a study of regulatory T cells in long-lasting Graves disease. CDR3-region Arm-PCR and iRepertoire HTBI primers produced the TCR beta libraries. TCRdb analysed the multiplex PCR reads with MiXCR anew, one entry per CDR3 protein. The repertoire holds 400,000 to 450,000 distinct CDR3 sequences, with around 20% as singletons. The sample's time point: persistent/refractory GD, antithyroid drugs over 5 years with positive TRAb. The TCR library was made from RNA extracted from PBMCs. The specimen was peripheral blood mononuclear cells (PBMCs), collected when the disease was refractory, from a patient treated with antithyroid drugs. These TCRs come from a female donor with Graves disease.

In the case of this clonotype: Given a far larger clone just one base away, this is likely a sequencing read error. The CDR3 DNA is TGTGCCAGCAGACAAGCTGGATACTATGGCTACACCTTC. Protein sequence: CASRQAGYYGYTF. The genes are TRBV12-3 or TRBV12-4 and TRBJ1-2; no definite D call. V lost 6 bases and J lost 3, with 11 bases in between. The CDR3 has 13 amino acids.

This clonotype was counted only a few times. The J gene is TRBJ2-5, the V gene TRBV20-1; tentative D call: TRBD1 (6 bases). The CDR3 is 15 residues long. CDR1 is DFQATT and CDR2 is SNEGSKA in the germline V gene (reference sequence). Trimming removed 5 bases from V and 5 bases from J, with 21 bases in between. The CDR3 spells CSAFTTGNARETQYF. CDR3 in DNA: TGCAGTGCTTTCACTACAGGGAACGCCAGGGAGACCCAGTACTTC.

This clonotype was found many times. This chain connects TRBV7-2 to TRBJ2-7, with no clear D. Trimming left V 0 bases short and J 6 bases short, with 9 bases between. CDR1 SGHTA and CDR2 FQGNSA come from the germline V gene. CDR3 length: 13 residues. The CDR3: CASSLATQFEQYF. CDR3 bases: TGTGCCAGCAGCTTAGCGACCCAGTTCGAGCAGTACTTC.

This clonotype was observed a handful of times. Possible read error: a much larger clone is one base away. The rearrangement links TRBV28 to TRBJ2-7; D remains ambiguous. The CDR3 extends over 12 amino acids. The germline V gene has CDR1 MDHEN and CDR2 SYDVKM. Written as DNA, the CDR3 is TGTGCCAGCAGTTTACCAAGAAGCCGGCAGTGCTTC. Its translation: CASSLPRSRQCF.

This clonotype has at least ten counts. The J gene is TRBJ2-7, the V gene TRBV2, with 7 positions matching TRBD2. The germline V gene has CDR1 SNHLY and CDR2 FYNNEI. The trim removed 3 bases at V and 7 bases at J, leaving 12 bases unmatched. The CDR3 totals 15 residues. CDR3 sequence reads: CASSESGGAPTEQYF. The CDR3 region has the DNA TGTGCCAGCAGTGAGTCGGGAGGAGCCCCTACGGAGCAGTACTTC.

The chain has TRBV2 and TRBJ2-2; TRBD2 might be the D (5 bases). Per the germline V gene, CDR1 is SNHLY and CDR2 is FYNNEI. The V gene lost 3 bases and the J gene lost 7 bases, with 9 bases spanning the gap. This CDR3 comprises 13 residues. CDR3 in amino acids: CASSDLGVGELFF. CDR3 DNA sequence: TGTGCCAGCAGTGACTTGGGAGTCGGGGAGCTGTTTTTT.

This clonotype was seen once. CDR3 sequence (DNA): TGTGCCAGCAGCTTAGTCCCTAGAGGCAATGAGCAGTTCTTC. Residues: CASSLVPRGNEQFF. The chain links TRBV7-3 to TRBJ2-1; D is ambiguous. V lost 2 bases, J lost 6 bases, and 11 bases lay in between. There are 14 residues in the CDR3. CDR1 and CDR2 from the germline V gene are SGHTA and FQGTGA.

This clonotype was picked up many times. The rearrangement links TRBV28 to TRBJ2-5; no clear D gene. Germline V gene sequence: CDR1 MDHEN, CDR2 SYDVKM. This CDR3 region has 13 residues. Trimming stripped 8 bases from V and 0 bases from J, with 10 bases between. The CDR3 spells CASGYNYQETQYF. The CDR3 nucleotides read TGTGCCAGCGGCTACAATTACCAAGAGACCCAGTACTTC. Full variable domain (missing parts from reference TRBV28 and TRBJ2-5): DVKVTQSSRYLVKRTGEKVFLECVQDMDHENMFWYRQDPGLGLRLIYFSYDVKMKEKGDIPEGYSVSREKKERFSLILESASTNQTSMYLCASGYNYQETQYFGPGTRLLVL.

Details on this clonotype: With a much larger clone just one base away, this may be a read error. This sequence joins TRBV28 and TRBJ2-5, with a weak D call TRBD1 (6 bases). This CDR3 comprises 16 residues. Germline CDR1 is MDHEN and CDR2 is SYDVKM. V lost 4 bases to trimming and J lost 0 bases, with 15 bases between them. The CDR3 coding sequence is TGTGCCAGCAGTTACTCGCAGGGGATATACCAAGAGACCCAGTACTTC. Amino acid sequence: CASSYSQGIYQETQYF.

The genes are TRBV7-2 and TRBJ2-1; D may be TRBD2 (6 bases). CDR3 size: 14 residues. CDR1 SGHTA and CDR2 FQGNSA come from the germline V gene. The germline V and J ends were trimmed by 1 base and 10 bases, with 14 bases remaining between them. CDR3 residues: CASSLVRTTGEQFF. CDR3 bases: TGTGCCAGCAGCTTAGTTCGGACTACTGGGGAGCAGTTCTTC.

This sequence joins TRBV20-1 and TRBJ1-5; 7 positions match TRBD1. The CDR3 length is 17 residues. V gave up 4 bases and J gave up 4 bases; unmatched junction bases: 16. Per germline, CDR1 DFQATT and CDR2 SNEGSKA (reference sequence). CDR3 region: CSAIRGSEQGKNQPQHF. CDR3 bases: TGCAGTGCTATACGGGGTTCGGAACAGGGGAAAAATCAGCCCCAGCATTTT.

The gene calls are TRBV20-1 and TRBJ2-7; possibly TRBD2 for D (5 bases). Germline-derived CDR1 and CDR2 are DFQATT and SNEGSKA (reference sequence). Trimming removed 0 bases at V and 3 bases at J, with 6 bases between. The CDR3 spans 12 residues. The CDR3 nucleotides read TGCAGTGCTAGAGAAACTAGCTACGAGCAGTACTTC. Protein: CSARETSYEQYF.

V gene TRBV7-8 combines with J gene TRBJ1-1, with 12 bases that match TRBD1. Germline V lookup: CDR1 SGHVS, CDR2 FQNEAQ. The junction had 5 bases not matched to a gene; V was cut back by 4 bases and J by 5 bases. This CDR3 is 15 amino acids long. The DNA of the CDR3 is TGTGCCAGCAGCTCGGGACAGGGGGCGCGTACTGAAGCTTTCTTT. Protein: CASSSGQGARTEAFF.

This clonotype was seen ten or more times. The chain couples TRBV2 to TRBJ1-5, with a tentative D call TRBD1 (5 bases). V was shortened by 6 bases and J by 3 bases, with 15 bases between the two germline ends. The CDR3 runs 15 residues. Germline V gene sequence: CDR1 SNHLY, CDR2 FYNNEI. The CDR3 bases are TGTGCCAGCAGAGCGGGGGACGTAGCCAATCAGCCCCAGCATTTT. It is translated as CASRAGDVANQPQHF.

This clonotype was counted a few times. J is TRBJ2-2 and V is TRBV7-2, with a tentative D call TRBD1 (5 bases). The CDR3 loop spans 15 amino acids. The V gene lost 4 bases and the J gene lost 8 bases, with 17 bases spanning the gap. Per the germline V gene, CDR1 is SGHTA and CDR2 is FQGNSA. DNA of the CDR3: TGTGCCAGCAGCTCATCAAACCGCAAGGGGGGGGAGCTGTTTTTT. Residues: CASSSSNRKGGELFF.

The chain carries TRBV19 and TRBJ2-2; 7 nucleotides align to TRBD2. Per germline, CDR1 LNHDA and CDR2 SQIVND (reference sequence). The trim removed 5 bases at V and 3 bases at J, leaving 3 bases unmatched. The CDR3 has 14 residues. CDR3 in DNA: TGTGCCAGTAGTCACGGGGGGTACACCGGGGAGCTGTTTTTT. It yields the protein CASSHGGYTGELFF. Variable domain in full (rest from reference TRBV19 and TRBJ2-2): DGGITQSPKYLFRKEGQNVTLSCEQNLNHDAMYWYRQDPGQGLRLIYYSQIVNDFQKGDIAEGYSVSREKKESFPLTVTSAQKNPTAFYLCASSHGGYTGELFFGEGSRLTVL.

This clonotype showed up many times. The chain employs TRBV6-1 and TRBJ2-7; D perhaps matches TRBD2 (6 bases). The V gene lost 7 bases and the J gene lost 6 bases, with 16 bases spanning the gap. The germline gives CDR1 MNHNS, CDR2 SASEGT. There are 13 residues in the CDR3. Here the CDR3 DNA reads TGTGCCAGCACCCCGGGAACGCGGGGCGAGCAGTACTTC. It codes for CASTPGTRGEQYF.

On this clonotype: A much larger clone sits a single nucleotide away, making a read error possible. The chain couples TRBV12-3 or TRBV12-4 to TRBJ2-2, with a tentative D call TRBD1 (6 bases). CDR3 length equals 15 residues. Trimming took off 5 bases at V and 5 bases at J, with 15 bases between the two ends. The CDR3: CASSPRTEGTGELFF. For the CDR3, the DNA is TGTGCCAGCAGTCCGAGGACAGAGGGGACCGGGGAGCTGTTTTTT.

The J gene is TRBJ1-1, the V gene TRBV5-1; TRBD1 is a possible D gene (5 bases). V was shortened by 1 base and J by 1 base, with 14 bases between the two germline ends. This CDR3 comprises 16 residues. Germline V lookup: CDR1 SGHRS, CDR2 YFSETQ. CDR3 sequence: CASSLRGAASNTEAFF. CDR3 bases: TGCGCCAGCAGCTTGCGCGGGGCTGCCTCGAACACTGAAGCTTTCTTT.

The gene calls are TRBV6-1 and TRBJ1-1; D might be TRBD1 (6 bases). Trimming pared 11 bases from V and 6 bases from J, leaving 19 bases between. This CDR3 comprises 13 residues. From germline, CDR1 is MNHNS and CDR2 SASEGT. CDR3 loop: CAGHPGTLSEAFF. The CDR3 bases are TGTGCCGGACACCCCGGGACACTCTCTGAAGCTTTCTTT.

V is TRBV6-8 and J is TRBJ2-7; 9 nucleotides align to TRBD2. The CDR3 is made up of 14 amino acids. With V trimmed by 4 bases and J by 2 bases, 3 bases remained unmatched. Germline-derived CDR1 and CDR2 are MNHGY and SAAAGT. The CDR3 is CASSWTSEPYEQYF. The CDR3 DNA reads TGTGCCAGCAGTTGGACTAGCGAACCCTACGAGCAGTACTTC.